This T cell receptor beta chain was obtained from a study of CD8+ T cells in alopecia areata. The CDR3 is made up of 16 amino acids. Germline CDR1 is SGDLS and CDR2 is YYNGEE. Trimming cost V 0 bases and J 2 bases; bases outside gene matches: 5. The study's findings and limits: Patients showed less clear TCR sequence sharing than mice, possibly partly because of HLA diversity. Numerous expanded lesional clones remained in scalp and blood during tofacitinib.

As to this clone: Its target is unknown.

Reverse transcription of extracted RNA yielded cDNA, which provided the sequencing template. Clones were read by immunoSEQ multiplex PCR, and TCRdb kept only the in-frame ones, dropping some. The sample has roughly 180,000 clones; about 48% are singletons. Treatment: oral pan-JAK inhibitor, 5-10 mg twice daily. Peripheral blood, together with lesional scalp punch biopsies, was collected from alopecia areata patients. This specimen consisted of CD8+ T cells sorted from blood, obtained at week 24, from a patient treated with tofacitinib. The chain carries TRBV9 and TRBJ2-3; the match to TRBD1 covers 8 bases. The TCR comes from a human donor with alopecia areata. Here the CDR3 DNA reads TGTGCCAGCAGCGTAGTTGGACAGGGTTCCACAGATACGCAGTATTTT. It codes for CASSVVGQGSTDTQYF.